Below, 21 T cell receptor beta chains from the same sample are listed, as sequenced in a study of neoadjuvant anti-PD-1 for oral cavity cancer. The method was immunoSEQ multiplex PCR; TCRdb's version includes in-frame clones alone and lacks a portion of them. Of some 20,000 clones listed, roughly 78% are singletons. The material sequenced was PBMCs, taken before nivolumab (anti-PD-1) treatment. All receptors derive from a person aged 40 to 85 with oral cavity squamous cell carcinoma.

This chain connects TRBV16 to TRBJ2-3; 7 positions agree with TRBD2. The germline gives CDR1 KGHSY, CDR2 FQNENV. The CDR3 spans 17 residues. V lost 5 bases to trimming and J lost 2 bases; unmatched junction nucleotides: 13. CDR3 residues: CASSSSVRLAATDTQYF. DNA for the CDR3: TGTGCCAGCAGCTCATCGGTCAGGCTAGCGGCCACAGATACGCAGTATTTT.

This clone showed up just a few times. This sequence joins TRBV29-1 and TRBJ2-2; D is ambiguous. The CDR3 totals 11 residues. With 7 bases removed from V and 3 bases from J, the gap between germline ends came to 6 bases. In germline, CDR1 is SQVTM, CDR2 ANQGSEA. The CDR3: CSAIYTGELFF. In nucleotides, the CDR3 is TGCAGCGCTATCTACACCGGGGAGCTGTTTTTT.

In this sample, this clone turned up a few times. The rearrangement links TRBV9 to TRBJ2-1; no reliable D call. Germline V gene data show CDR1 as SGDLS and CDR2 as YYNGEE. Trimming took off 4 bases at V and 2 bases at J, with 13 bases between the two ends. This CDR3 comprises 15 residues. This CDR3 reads CASSLQGAAYNEQFF. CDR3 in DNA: TGTGCCAGCAGCCTACAAGGAGCTGCCTACAATGAGCAGTTCTTC.

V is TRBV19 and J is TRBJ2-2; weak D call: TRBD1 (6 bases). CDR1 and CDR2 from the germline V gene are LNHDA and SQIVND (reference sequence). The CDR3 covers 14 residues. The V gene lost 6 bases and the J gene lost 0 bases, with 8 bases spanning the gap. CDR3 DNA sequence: TGTGCCAGTAGGAAGGGGGCGAACACCGGGGAGCTGTTTTTT. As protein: CASRKGANTGELFF.

CDR3 residues: CASSLGSLAGPNEQFF. The DNA for the CDR3 is TGTGCCAGCAGCTTAGGGTCCCTAGCGGGCCCCAATGAGCAGTTCTTC. The V call is TRBV7-2, the J call TRBJ2-1; 8 nucleotides align to TRBD2. The CDR3 is 16 amino acids. V lost 1 base to trimming and J lost 6 bases; unmatched junction nucleotides: 8. CDR1 is SGHTA, CDR2 FQGNSA, per germline.

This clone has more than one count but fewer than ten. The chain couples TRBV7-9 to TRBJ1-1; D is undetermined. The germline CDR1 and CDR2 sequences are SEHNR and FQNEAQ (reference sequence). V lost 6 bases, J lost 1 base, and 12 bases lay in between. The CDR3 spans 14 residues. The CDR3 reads CASSFDITNTEAFF. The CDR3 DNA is TGTGCCAGCAGTTTTGACATCACGAACACTGAAGCTTTCTTT.

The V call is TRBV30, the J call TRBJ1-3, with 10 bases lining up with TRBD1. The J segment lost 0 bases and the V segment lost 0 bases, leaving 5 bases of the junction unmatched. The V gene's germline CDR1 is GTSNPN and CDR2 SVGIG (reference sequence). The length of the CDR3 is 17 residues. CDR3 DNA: TGTGCCTGGAGTGTACGGGGGACAGGGGTCTCTGGAAACACCATATATTTT. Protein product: CAWSVRGTGVSGNTIYF. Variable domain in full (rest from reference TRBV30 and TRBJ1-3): SQTIHQWPATLVQPVGSPLSLECTVEGTSNPNLYWYRQAAGRGLQLLFYSVGIGQISSEVPQNLSASRPQDRQFILSSKKLLLSDSGFYLCAWSVRGTGVSGNTIYFGEGSWLTVV.

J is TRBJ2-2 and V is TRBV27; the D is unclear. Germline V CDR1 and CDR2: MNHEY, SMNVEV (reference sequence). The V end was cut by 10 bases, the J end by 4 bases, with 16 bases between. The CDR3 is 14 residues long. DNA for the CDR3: TGTGCCACCTTGCCTCTCGGACCCACCGGGGAGCTGTTTTTT. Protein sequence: CATLPLGPTGELFF.

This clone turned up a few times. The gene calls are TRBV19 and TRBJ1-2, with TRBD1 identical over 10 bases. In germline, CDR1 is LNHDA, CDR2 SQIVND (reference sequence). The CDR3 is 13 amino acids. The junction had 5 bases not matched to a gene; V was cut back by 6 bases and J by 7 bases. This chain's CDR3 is CASSRDRGSGYTF. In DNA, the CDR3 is TGTGCCAGTAGCCGGGACAGGGGAAGTGGCTACACCTTC.

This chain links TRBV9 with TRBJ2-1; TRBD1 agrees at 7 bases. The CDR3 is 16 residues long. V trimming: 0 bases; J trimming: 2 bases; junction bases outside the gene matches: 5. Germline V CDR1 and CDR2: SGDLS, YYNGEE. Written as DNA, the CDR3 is TGTGCCAGCAGCGTAGAAGGGGGCCTCACCTACAATGAGCAGTTCTTC. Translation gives CASSVEGGLTYNEQFF.

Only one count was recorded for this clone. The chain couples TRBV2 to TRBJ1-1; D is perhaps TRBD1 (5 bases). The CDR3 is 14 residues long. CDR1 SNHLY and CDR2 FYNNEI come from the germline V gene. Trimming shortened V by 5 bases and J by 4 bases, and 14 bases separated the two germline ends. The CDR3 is CASSPGPGGTEAFF. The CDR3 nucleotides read TGTGCCAGCAGTCCGGGTCCCGGGGGCACTGAAGCTTTCTTT.

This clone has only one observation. As DNA, the CDR3 is TGTGCCAGCAGCCCGGGGACAGGGTTTCAGCCCCAGCATTTT. Translated, it gives CASSPGTGFQPQHF. The rearrangement uses TRBV9 and TRBJ1-5, with 9 bases aligning to TRBD1. CDR1 is SGDLS, CDR2 YYNGEE, per germline. V dropped 4 bases and J dropped 6; count of bases not matched to a gene: 5. The CDR3 spans 14 residues.

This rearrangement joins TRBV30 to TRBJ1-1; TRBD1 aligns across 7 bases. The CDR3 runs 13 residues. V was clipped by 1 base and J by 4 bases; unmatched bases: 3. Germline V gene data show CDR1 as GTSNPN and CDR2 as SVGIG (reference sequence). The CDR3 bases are TGTGCCTGGAGTGCACAGGGGCGCACTGAAGCTTTCTTT. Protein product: CAWSAQGRTEAFF.

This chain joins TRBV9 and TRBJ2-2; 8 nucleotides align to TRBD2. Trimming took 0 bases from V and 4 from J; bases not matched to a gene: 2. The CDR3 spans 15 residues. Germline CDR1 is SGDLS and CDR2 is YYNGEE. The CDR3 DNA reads TGTGCCAGCAGCGTAGCCGGGAGGGCCACCGGGGAGCTGTTTTTT. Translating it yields CASSVAGRATGELFF.

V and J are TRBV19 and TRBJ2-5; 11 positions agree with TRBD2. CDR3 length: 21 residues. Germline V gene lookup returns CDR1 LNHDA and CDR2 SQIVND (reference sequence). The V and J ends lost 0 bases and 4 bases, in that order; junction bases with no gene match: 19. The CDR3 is CASSIDLRSLGSGRALETQYF. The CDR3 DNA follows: TGTGCCAGTAGTATAGATCTGAGGTCTCTGGGTAGCGGGAGGGCCTTAGAGACCCAGTACTTC.

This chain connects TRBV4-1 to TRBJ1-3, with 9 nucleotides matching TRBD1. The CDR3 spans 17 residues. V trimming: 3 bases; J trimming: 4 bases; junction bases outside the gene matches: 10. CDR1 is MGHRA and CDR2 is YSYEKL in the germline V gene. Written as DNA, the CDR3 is TGCGCCAGCAGCCAGTCCACCCAGGGACAGGGAGGAAACACCATATATTTT. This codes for CASSQSTQGQGGNTIYF.

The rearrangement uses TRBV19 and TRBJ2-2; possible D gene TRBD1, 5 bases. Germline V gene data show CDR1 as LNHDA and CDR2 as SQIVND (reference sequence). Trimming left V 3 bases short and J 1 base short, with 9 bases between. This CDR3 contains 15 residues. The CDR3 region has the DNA TGTGCCAGTAGTATCAGACAGAGGAACACCGGGGAGCTGTTTTTT. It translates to CASSIRQRNTGELFF.

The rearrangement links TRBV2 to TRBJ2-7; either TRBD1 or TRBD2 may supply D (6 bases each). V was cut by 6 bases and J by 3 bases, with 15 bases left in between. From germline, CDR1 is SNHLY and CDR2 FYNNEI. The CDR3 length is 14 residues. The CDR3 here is CASRMVGGHYEQYF. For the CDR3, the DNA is TGTGCCAGCAGGATGGTCGGGGGACACTACGAGCAGTACTTC. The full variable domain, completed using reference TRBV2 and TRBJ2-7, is EPEVTQTPSHQVTQMGQEVILRCVPISNHLYFYWYRQILGQKVEFLVSFYNNEISEKSEIFDDQFSVERPDGSNFTLKIRSTKLEDSAMYFCASRMVGGHYEQYFGPGTRLTVT.

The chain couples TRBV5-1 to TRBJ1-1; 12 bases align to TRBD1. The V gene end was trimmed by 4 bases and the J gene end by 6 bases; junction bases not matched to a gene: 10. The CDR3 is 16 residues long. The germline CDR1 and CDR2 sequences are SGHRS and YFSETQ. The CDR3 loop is CASSPGTGGAWAEAFF. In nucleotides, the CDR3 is TGCGCCAGCAGCCCCGGGACAGGGGGCGCTTGGGCTGAAGCTTTCTTT.

This CDR3 is CASTGLNTGELFF. The CDR3 DNA sequence: TGTGCCAGTACGGGTCTTAACACCGGGGAGCTGTTTTTT. The rearrangement joins TRBV25-1 to TRBJ2-2; D is unclear. The CDR3 is 13 residues long. V dropped 9 bases and J dropped 2 bases, with 10 bases sitting between them. Germline V gene data show CDR1 as MGHDK and CDR2 as SYGVNS.

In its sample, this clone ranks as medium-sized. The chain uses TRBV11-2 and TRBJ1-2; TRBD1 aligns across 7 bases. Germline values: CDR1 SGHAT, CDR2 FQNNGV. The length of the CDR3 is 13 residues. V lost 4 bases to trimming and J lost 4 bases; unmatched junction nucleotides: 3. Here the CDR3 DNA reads TGTGCCAGCAGCTCGACAGGGATCTATGGCTACACCTTC. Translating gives CASSSTGIYGYTF.